Below are 30 T cell receptor beta chains sequenced from a single sample in a study of beta chain features in type 1 diabetes. Every isolated RNA sample was fully reverse transcribed, so sequencing captured expressed TCRB transcripts. The table came from immunoSEQ multiplex PCR; TCRdb's copy has only in-frame clones and leaves some out. Of about 110,000 clones listed, about two fifths were seen once; the top ten hold around 0.07%. Sequencing used stem cell memory CD4+ T cells from blood. The receptors were sampled from a woman between 18 and 29 years old in good health.

The V and J genes are TRBV7-2 and TRBJ2-1; 9 nucleotides agree with TRBD2. The trim removed 7 bases at V and 7 bases at J, leaving 14 bases unmatched. Germline V lookup: CDR1 SGHTA, CDR2 FQGNSA. The CDR3 has 16 amino acids. The DNA of the CDR3 is TGTGCCAGCAAAAAGGTCCCTAGCGGGGTTCCTAATGAGCAGTTCTTC. Its protein product is CASKKVPSGVPNEQFF. The whole variable domain, remainder taken from reference TRBV7-2 and TRBJ2-1, is GAGVSQSPSNKVTEKGKDVELRCDPISGHTALYWYRQSLGQGLEFLIYFQGNSAPDKSGLPSDRFSAERTGGSVSTLTIQRTQQEDSAVYLCASKKVPSGVPNEQFFGPGTRLTVL.

This clone has only one observation. J is TRBJ2-3 and V is TRBV4-2; the D gene is possibly TRBD2 (6 bases). CDR3 length: 16 amino acids. The ends were cut back, 0 bases at V and 3 bases at J, with 13 bases in the middle. Germline CDR1 is LGHNA and CDR2 is YNFKEQ. The CDR3 DNA sequence: TGTGCCAGCAGCCAAGATGCGGGGAGAGTGACAGATACGCAGTATTTT. Protein product: CASSQDAGRVTDTQYF.

V and J are TRBV18 and TRBJ2-5; no definite D call. V gave up 6 bases and J gave up 1 base, with 18 bases separating them. CDR1 is KGHSH, CDR2 LQKENI, per germline. The CDR3 runs 16 residues. CDR3 in DNA: TGTGCCAGCTCCTTCACGAGTGGTATTGTCCAAGAGACCCAGTACTTC. The encoded protein is CASSFTSGIVQETQYF.

The chain employs TRBV6-1 and TRBJ1-1, with TRBD1 matching over 7 bases. Per the germline V gene, CDR1 is MNHNS and CDR2 is SASEGT. The CDR3 extends over 13 amino acids. V lost 8 bases to trimming and J lost 5 bases; unmatched junction nucleotides: 8. The chain's CDR3 is CASAQGGLTEAFF. CDR3 sequence (DNA): TGTGCCAGCGCCCAGGGGGGCTTGACTGAAGCTTTCTTT.

The V call is TRBV13, the J call TRBJ1-2, with D perhaps matching TRBD1 (5 bases). The CDR3 runs 14 residues. In germline, CDR1 is PRHDT, CDR2 FYEKMQ (reference sequence). The germline V and J ends were trimmed by 0 bases and 7 bases, with 12 bases remaining between them. The CDR3 DNA reads as TGTGCCAGCAGCTTAGGCAGGAGCGGGGGTGGCTACACCTTC. The encoded protein is CASSLGRSGGGYTF.

The chain employs TRBV5-1 and TRBJ2-1; 10 positions match TRBD2. The V gene's germline CDR1 is SGHRS and CDR2 YFSETQ. Trimming removed 5 bases from V and 0 bases from J; junction bases left unmatched: 2. The CDR3 has 15 amino acids. The CDR3 coding sequence is TGCGCCAGCAGATGGACTAGCGGCTCCTACAATGAGCAGTTCTTC. This sequence encodes CASRWTSGSYNEQFF.

CDR3 loop: CAWRPTSVFEQYF. DNA of the CDR3: TGTGCCTGGAGACCGACTAGCGTGTTCGAGCAGTACTTC. The chain uses TRBV30 and TRBJ2-5, with 8 bases lining up with TRBD2. The end of the DNA fits TRBJ2-7 better, so the J call may be wrong. Germline-derived CDR1 and CDR2 are GTSNPN and SVGIG (reference sequence). The CDR3 is made up of 13 amino acids.

A few counts support this clone. The chain couples TRBV6-6 to TRBJ2-7, with 7 bases lining up with TRBD1. This CDR3 has 13 amino acids. Germline CDR1 MNHNY, CDR2 SVGAGI (reference sequence). The junction had 0 bases not matched to a gene; V was cut back by 4 bases and J by 0 bases. CDR3 coding DNA: TGTGCCAGCAGTTCAGGGGGCTCCTACGAGCAGTACTTC. This encodes CASSSGGSYEQYF.

This clone was counted a single time. The V call is TRBV30, the J call TRBJ1-3; D unresolved. Germline V gene lookup returns CDR1 GTSNPN and CDR2 SVGIG (reference sequence). The V end lost 3 bases, the J end lost 0 bases, and 12 bases lay between the germline ends. The CDR3 runs to 15 residues. The CDR3 bases are TGTGCCTGGAGGGGCCAGCCTTTCTCTGGAAACACCATATATTTT. This gives the protein CAWRGQPFSGNTIYF.

The chain recombines TRBV23-1 with TRBJ2-1; 14 nucleotides agree with TRBD2. TRBV23-1 is classed as an ORF, of uncertain function. This CDR3 spans 18 amino acids. Trimming at V came to 3 bases and at J to 8 bases, leaving 12 bases not matched to a gene. CDR3 DNA sequence: TGCGCCAGCAGTCACCAGGGGCCCGGGACTAGCGGGAGACATGAGCAGTTCTTC. Amino acids: CASSHQGPGTSGRHEQFF.

The chain has TRBV6-5 and TRBJ2-1, with 8 bases fitting TRBD2. The CDR3 sequence is 14 residues long. CDR1 is MNHEY, CDR2 SVGAGI, per germline. Trimming removed 4 bases from V and 9 bases from J; junction bases left unmatched: 8. The CDR3 bases are TGTGCCAGCAGTTCACCGGGACTAGGGAGTGAGCAGTTCTTC. It translates to CASSSPGLGSEQFF.

This clone was found a few times. V gene TRBV28 combines with J gene TRBJ2-3; D uncertain. Deletions cut 4 bases from V and 4 bases from J, with 9 bases between. CDR3 size: 13 residues. Germline V gene lookup returns CDR1 MDHEN and CDR2 SYDVKM. The CDR3 protein is CASSSGSPDTQYF. The DNA of the CDR3 is TGTGCCAGCAGTTCGGGTTCCCCAGATACGCAGTATTTT.

This sequence joins TRBV27 and TRBJ2-2; TRBD2 might be the D (7 bases). The ends were cut back, 5 bases at V and 5 bases at J, with 12 bases in the middle. Per the germline V gene, CDR1 is MNHEY and CDR2 is SMNVEV (reference sequence). The CDR3 spans 14 residues. CDR3 in amino acids: CASSPGGRTGELFF. The CDR3, as DNA: TGTGCCAGCAGTCCGGGGGGCCGGACCGGGGAGCTGTTTTTT.

A few counts support this clone. The rearrangement joins TRBV7-9 to TRBJ2-1, with D possibly being TRBD1 (6 bases). V lost 0 bases, J lost 7 bases, and 22 bases lay in between. Germline V gene sequence: CDR1 SEHNR, CDR2 FQNEAQ (reference sequence). This CDR3 has 18 residues. The CDR3 DNA reads TGTGCCAGCAGCTTAGCGAGTTGGGGGCAGGGTCGGAGGAATGAGCAGTTCTTC. This translates into CASSLASWGQGRRNEQFF. The variable domain in full, with the rest retrieved from reference TRBV7-9 and TRBJ2-1, is DTGVSQNPRHKITKRGQNVTFRCDPISEHNRLYWYRQTLGQGPEFLTYFQNEAQLEKSRLLSDRFSAERPKGSFSTLEIQRTEQGDSAMYLCASSLASWGQGRRNEQFFGPGTRLTVL.

The rearrangement links TRBV11-1 to TRBJ1-1; tentatively, D is TRBD1 (5 bases). CDR1 is SGHAT and CDR2 is FQDESV in the germline V gene (reference sequence). V lost 3 bases, J lost 5 bases, and 13 bases lay in between. This CDR3 contains 14 residues. The CDR3 nucleotides are TGTGCCAGCAGCTTTCATATGCGGGGGACTGAAGCTTTCTTT. Encoded protein: CASSFHMRGTEAFF.

The chain combines TRBV6-6 with TRBJ1-4, with TRBD1 matching 9 bases. V shed 2 bases and J 5 bases; nucleotides not matched to a gene: 3. This CDR3 contains 15 residues. The germline gives CDR1 MNHNY, CDR2 SVGAGI (reference sequence). The CDR3 loop reads CASSYRQGENEKLFF. CDR3 in DNA: TGTGCCAGCAGTTACCGACAGGGGGAGAATGAAAAACTGTTTTTT.

The genes are TRBV20-1 and TRBJ2-7; a weak D match, TRBD1 (5 bases). The CDR3 loop spans 11 amino acids. Between the trimmed V and J ends, which lost 2 bases and 6 bases, there was a span of 8 bases. Germline assignment: CDR1 DFQATT and CDR2 SNEGSKA (reference sequence). CDR3 sequence (DNA): TGCAGTGCTAGAAATAGGGGCGAGCAGTACTTC. Translation gives CSARNRGEQYF.

The V call is TRBV10-3, the J call TRBJ1-4; no clear D gene. Trimming cost V 5 bases and J 12 bases, with 13 bases left between them. This CDR3 has 12 residues. Germline loops: CDR1 ENHRY, CDR2 SYGVKD. CDR3: CAISTNTVELFF. CDR3 coding DNA: TGTGCCATCAGTACCAATACTGTGGAACTGTTTTTT.

This clone was counted a few times. The chain carries TRBV28 and TRBJ2-4, with 7 nucleotides matching TRBD2. The CDR3 has 14 residues. Losses at the gene ends were 6 bases for V and 2 bases for J; bases not matched to a gene: 4. CDR1 and CDR2 (germline): MDHEN, SYDVKM. DNA for the CDR3: TGTGCCAGCAGGCTCGGGGGGACCAAAAACATTCAGTACTTC. This encodes CASRLGGTKNIQYF.

The chain uses TRBV28 and TRBJ2-1, with TRBD2 matching 12 bases. Trimming took 7 bases from V and 2 from J; bases not matched to a gene: 3. Germline loops: CDR1 MDHEN, CDR2 SYDVKM. The CDR3 sequence is 15 residues long. CDR3 residues: CASTSSGRAYNEQFF. CDR3 in DNA: TGTGCCAGCACCTCTAGCGGGAGGGCCTACAATGAGCAGTTCTTC.

The chain uses TRBV6-6 and TRBJ1-1; 8 bases match TRBD1. Per the germline V gene, CDR1 is MNHNY and CDR2 is SVGAGI (reference sequence). After removal of 1 base from V and 5 bases from J, the junction contained 3 bases not matched to a gene. This CDR3 comprises 14 residues. The CDR3 nucleotides are TGTGCCAGCAGTTACTGGACAGGGAATACTGAAGCTTTCTTT. It is translated as CASSYWTGNTEAFF.

V gene TRBV5-1 combines with J gene TRBJ2-7, with no clear D. V was clipped by 1 base and J by 5 bases, with 4 bases between them. The CDR3 sequence is 11 residues long. The germline V gene encodes CDR1 SGHRS and CDR2 YFSETQ. The CDR3 bases are TGCGCCAGCAGCTTGTCAGACGAGCAGTACTTC. It is translated as CASSLSDEQYF. Supplemented by reference TRBV5-1 and TRBJ2-7, the full variable domain reads KAGVTQTPRYLIKTRGQQVTLSCSPISGHRSVSWYQQTPGQGLQFLFEYFSETQRNKGNFPGRFSGRQFSNSRSEMNVSTLELGDSALYLCASSLSDEQYFGPGTRLTVT.

This clone was seen a few times. The chain is built from TRBV28 and TRBJ1-2; TRBD1 might be the D (6 bases). CDR3 length: 13 amino acids. Germline V gene data show CDR1 as MDHEN and CDR2 as SYDVKM. V was cut by 5 bases and J by 8 bases, with 15 bases left in between. The CDR3 loop is CASSVNSRGGYTF. Here the CDR3 DNA reads TGTGCCAGCAGTGTTAATTCCAGGGGCGGCTACACCTTC.

The chain carries TRBV30 and TRBJ2-7; 9 bases align to TRBD2. CDR1 is GTSNPN, CDR2 SVGIG, per germline (reference sequence). Trimming took 5 bases from V and 2 from J; bases not matched to a gene: 4. This CDR3 region has 13 residues. CDR3 sequence reads: CAWGLAIPYEQYF. The CDR3 region has the DNA TGTGCCTGGGGACTAGCGATCCCCTACGAGCAGTACTTC.

The CDR3 DNA is TGCGCCAGCAGCATCAGGGGCGGTCAGCCCCAGCATTTT. Protein product: CASSIRGGQPQHF. The chain links TRBV5-1 to TRBJ1-5; the D gene is possibly TRBD1 (6 bases). Per the germline V gene, CDR1 is SGHRS and CDR2 is YFSETQ. V lost 4 bases, J lost 6 bases, and 11 bases lay in between. There are 13 residues in the CDR3.

This chain links TRBV19 with TRBJ1-2; no definite D call. Trimming took off 1 base at V and 7 bases at J, with 4 bases between the two ends. CDR1 and CDR2 from the germline V gene are LNHDA and SQIVND (reference sequence). CDR3 length: 11 amino acids. The CDR3 DNA reads TGTGCCAGTAGTATAGTCGGTGGCTACACCTTC. This translates into CASSIVGGYTF.

The V call is TRBV27, the J call TRBJ2-7; 8 bases fit TRBD1. There are 13 residues in the CDR3. CDR1 MNHEY and CDR2 SMNVEV come from the germline V gene (reference sequence). The J segment lost 5 bases and the V segment lost 5 bases, leaving 5 bases of the junction unmatched. DNA of the CDR3: TGTGCCAGCAGTCGGGACAGGCGCCACGAGCAGTACTTC. Amino acids: CASSRDRRHEQYF.

This clone was seen a few times. V is TRBV9 and J is TRBJ1-2; a possible D gene is TRBD1 (6 bases). V lost 6 bases, J lost 5 bases, and 14 bases lay in between. Germline V gene data show CDR1 as SGDLS and CDR2 as YYNGEE. CDR3 length: 13 residues. The CDR3 nucleotides are TGTGCCAGCACCCCCGGACAGCCATATGGCTACACCTTC. Residues: CASTPGQPYGYTF.

This clone has at least ten counts. This chain connects TRBV15 to TRBJ2-5; 9 positions agree with TRBD1. This CDR3 comprises 16 residues. Trimming removed 2 bases from V and 1 base from J; junction bases left unmatched: 5. CDR1 is LNHNV, CDR2 YYDKDF, per germline (reference sequence). The CDR3 nucleotides read TGTGCCACCAGCAGACCCCCGGGACAGGGCCAAGAGACCCAGTACTTC. This sequence encodes CATSRPPGQGQETQYF.

The chain combines TRBV27 with TRBJ1-5, with 7 bases fitting TRBD1. Germline V gene lookup returns CDR1 MNHEY and CDR2 SMNVEV (reference sequence). V gave up 5 bases and J gave up 6 bases; unmatched junction bases: 13. The CDR3 is 16 residues long. CDR3 nucleotides: TGTGCCAGCAGTGCCGTGGGACAGCAAGGGAGTCAGCCCCAGCATTTT. Protein product: CASSAVGQQGSQPQHF.